One sample yielded the 13 T cell receptor beta chains listed below, sequenced in a study of vaccination and CD4 T cells after COVID-19 (dated by TCRdb to 2021 to 2024). Explained via the paper, the treatment or condition label denotes: roughly ten-day PBMC culture with coronavirus spike peptide pools or control peptides (ViraFEST assay). No antigen is known for these receptors. The receptor library was made with PCR. These reads were obtained on an Illumina iSeq 100. DNA from cultured CD4+ T cells underwent TCR sequencing with the Oncomine TCR Beta short-read assay at the Johns Hopkins FTIC core. TCRdb reran the public reads through fastp at Q25 and MiXCR, keeping productive beta chains. Each record represents a unique CDR3 protein, reported with the most common genes and DNA among its rows. The sample table lists over 8,000 distinct CDR3 sequences, about 57% of them with a count of one. The ten largest clonotypes hold 7.3% of the sample.

Sequences were obtained from CD4+ T cells from blood, cultured in vitro. The receptors were gathered from a human donor who had recovered from COVID-19.

The chain employs TRBV12-3 or TRBV12-4 and TRBJ2-7; possible D gene TRBD2, 5 bases. The CDR3 contains 16 residues. V lost 8 bases, J lost 7 bases, and 27 bases lay in between. The CDR3 coding sequence is TGTGCCAGCGGCCTCCGGTTAGGTGTCGGGGTGAGAGAGCAGTACTTC. This encodes CASGLRLGVGVREQYF.

CDR3 DNA sequence: TGTGCCAGCAGCCCCCTTGGGGTCCGAGAGCAGTACTTC. This encodes CASSPLGVREQYF. This sequence joins TRBV5-6 and TRBJ2-7; D is uncertain. Trimming took 4 bases from V and 7 from J, leaving 15 bases between them. The germline gives CDR1 SGHDT, CDR2 YYEEEE. This CDR3 has 13 residues.

The rearrangement links TRBV29-1 to TRBJ2-2; TRBD2 matches at 12 bases. The CDR3 has 15 amino acids. CDR1 is SQVTM and CDR2 is ANQGSEA in the germline V gene. Unmatched junction bases numbered 6, after V lost 7 bases and J lost 3 bases. The CDR3 region is CSATSGGLDTGELFF. In DNA form, the CDR3 reads TGCAGCGCTACTAGCGGGGGGCTTGACACCGGGGAGCTGTTTTTT.

The J gene is TRBJ2-6, the V gene TRBV20-1; possible D gene TRBD2, 7 bases. The CDR3 totals 19 residues. Germline V gene sequence: CDR1 DFQATT, CDR2 SNEGSKA (reference sequence). V lost 3 bases and J 0 bases, leaving 21 bases between the germline ends. This CDR3 is CSASSGGRGFISGANVLTF. In DNA form, the CDR3 reads TGCAGTGCTAGTTCTGGGGGGAGGGGGTTTATCTCTGGGGCCAACGTCCTGACTTTC.

V usage is TRBV11-2 and J usage is TRBJ2-2, with TRBD1 identical over 9 bases. CDR1 is SGHAT, CDR2 FQNNGV, per germline. The V and J ends lost 6 bases and 0 bases, in that order; junction bases with no gene match: 2. The CDR3 has 15 amino acids. For the CDR3, the DNA is TGTGCCAGCAGTCGGACAGGGGCGAACACCGGGGAGCTGTTTTTT. This translates into CASSRTGANTGELFF.

The count of this clonotype is one. The chain recombines TRBV11-2 with TRBJ2-5, with TRBD2 matching 10 bases. The CDR3 is made up of 14 amino acids. V gave up 7 bases and J gave up 5 bases; unmatched junction bases: 7. The germline CDR1 and CDR2 sequences are SGHAT and FQNNGV. This CDR3 is CASTEREGFETQYF. CDR3 nucleotides: TGTGCCAGCACCGAGCGGGAGGGATTCGAGACCCAGTACTTC.

By frequency in the sample, this clonotype is medium-sized (0.01 to 0.1%). The V and J genes are TRBV10-3 and TRBJ1-5, with D perhaps TRBD1 (5 bases). Trimming took off 8 bases at V and 4 bases at J, with 12 bases between the two ends. The germline V gene has CDR1 ENHRY and CDR2 SYGVKD. This CDR3 contains 13 residues. CDR3 DNA sequence: TGTGCCATCTCTCAGGGAGGGAATCAGCCCCAGCATTTT. It translates to CAISQGGNQPQHF.

This clonotype occurred once. The chain recombines TRBV7-2 with TRBJ2-7; 8 bases align to TRBD1. CDR3 length: 14 residues. V lost 5 bases and J lost 2; bases outside the gene matches: 5. From germline, CDR1 is SGHTA and CDR2 FQGNSA. The CDR3 loop is CASSHGTGTYEQYF. As DNA, the CDR3 is TGTGCCAGCAGCCATGGGACAGGAACCTACGAGCAGTACTTC.

The genes are TRBV9 and TRBJ1-6, with TRBD1 matching 7 bases. After removal of 0 bases from V and 10 bases from J, the junction contained 10 bases not matched to a gene. CDR1 and CDR2 from the germline V gene are SGDLS and YYNGEE. The CDR3 is 16 amino acids. CDR3 residues: CASSVGTGRDGSPLHF. CDR3 nucleotide sequence: TGTGCCAGCAGCGTAGGGACAGGACGGGATGGGTCACCCCTCCACTTT.

The gene calls are TRBV6-2 or TRBV6-3 and TRBJ1-1; D perhaps matches TRBD1 (6 bases). Germline CDR1 and CDR2: MNHEY and SVGEGT. The CDR3 sequence is 15 residues long. The V gene lost 2 bases and the J gene lost 5 bases, with 15 bases spanning the gap. This CDR3 reads CASSYPRQAQTEAFF. CDR3 coding DNA: TGTGCCAGCAGTTACCCAAGACAGGCTCAAACTGAAGCTTTCTTT.

Turning to this clonotype: A much bigger clone sits one base away, suggesting this may be a read error. The rearrangement joins TRBV20-1 to TRBJ1-2; D remains ambiguous. V was shortened by 3 bases and J by 6 bases, with 14 bases between the two germline ends. The CDR3 spans 13 residues. CDR1 is DFQATT, CDR2 SNEGSKA, per germline (reference sequence). The CDR3 here is CSASGRGVDGYTF. The CDR3 DNA reads as TGCAGTGCTAGCGGACGGGGAGTGGATGGCTACACCTTC.

This chain uses TRBV3-1 with TRBJ2-2; D not certain. The V and J ends lost 1 base and 4 bases respectively, with 7 bases between them. CDR1 is LGHDT and CDR2 is YNNKEL in the germline V gene (reference sequence). The CDR3 is made up of 14 amino acids. CDR3 sequence (DNA): TGTGCCAGCAGCCAAGTACGGGCCACCGGGGAGCTGTTTTTT. Its protein product is CASSQVRATGELFF.

This rearrangement joins TRBV6-1 to TRBJ2-1, with 8 bases identical to TRBD2. Germline values: CDR1 MNHNS, CDR2 SASEGT. Losses at the gene ends were 10 bases for V and 7 bases for J; bases not matched to a gene: 15. This CDR3 contains 15 residues. The CDR3 DNA is TGTGCCATACGGACTAGCCCTATTTTGGGTAATGAGCAGTTCTTC. Translated, it gives CAIRTSPILGNEQFF.